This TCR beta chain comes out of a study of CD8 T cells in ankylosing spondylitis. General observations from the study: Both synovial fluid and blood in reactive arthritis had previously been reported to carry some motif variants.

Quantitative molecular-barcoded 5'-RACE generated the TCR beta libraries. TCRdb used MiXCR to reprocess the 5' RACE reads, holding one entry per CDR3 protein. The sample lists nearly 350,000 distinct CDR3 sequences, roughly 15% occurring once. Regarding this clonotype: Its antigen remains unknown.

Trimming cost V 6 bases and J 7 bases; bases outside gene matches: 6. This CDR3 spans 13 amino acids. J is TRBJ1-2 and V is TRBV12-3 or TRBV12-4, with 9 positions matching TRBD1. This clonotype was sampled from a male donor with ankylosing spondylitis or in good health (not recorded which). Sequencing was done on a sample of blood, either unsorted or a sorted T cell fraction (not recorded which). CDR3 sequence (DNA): TGTGCCAGCAGCCAACGGACAGGGGCTGGCTACACCTTC. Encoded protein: CASSQRTGAGYTF.